This T cell receptor beta chain was observed in a study of early T cells in non-severe SARS-CoV-2 infection. The overall study: From unsorted whole blood, bulk RNA was sequenced, and the chains remained unpaired. Overall study results and limits: Private and CD4 specificities were missed by VDJdb matching, which favored anti-spike CD8 responses.

cDNA molecules, individually, were tagged with unique molecular identifiers. TCRdb redid the calling of the 5' RACE reads with MiXCR, one entry per CDR3 protein. The sample records roughly 77,000 distinct CDR3 sequences, 12% being singletons. V lost 3 bases, J lost 7 bases, and 4 bases stayed unmatched. CDR3 length equals 12 residues. From germline, CDR1 is SQVTM and CDR2 ANQGSEA. The sample holds many counts of this clonotype. Its cognate antigen is unknown. V and J are TRBV29-1 and TRBJ2-5, with 8 bases matching TRBD1. The TCR originated in an adult who was a healthcare worker with PCR-confirmed SARS-CoV-2 infection or an uninfected control (not recorded which). Sequenced input: whole blood. The CDR3 sequence is CSVDRGRGTQYF. CDR3 coding DNA: TGCAGCGTTGACAGGGGGCGTGGGACCCAGTACTTC.